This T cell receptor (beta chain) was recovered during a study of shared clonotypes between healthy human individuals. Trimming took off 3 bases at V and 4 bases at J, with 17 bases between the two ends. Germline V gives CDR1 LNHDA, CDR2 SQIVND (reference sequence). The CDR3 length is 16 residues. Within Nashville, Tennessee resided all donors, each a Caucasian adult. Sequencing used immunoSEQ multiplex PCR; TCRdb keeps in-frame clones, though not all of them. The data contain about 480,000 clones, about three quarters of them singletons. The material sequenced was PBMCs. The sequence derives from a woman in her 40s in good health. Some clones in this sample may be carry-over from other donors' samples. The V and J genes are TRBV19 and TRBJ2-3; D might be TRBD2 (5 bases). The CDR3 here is CASSMQWENNADTQYF. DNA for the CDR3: TGTGCCAGTAGTATGCAGTGGGAGAACAATGCAGATACGCAGTATTTT.